Given below is one T cell receptor (beta chain) in context. These data come from a study of blood T cell repertoires in COVID-19. Across the study: Spain, Italy and the United States supplied samples that represented acute and convalescent COVID-19. T cells, B-cell-depleted T cells, or PBMCs supplied cDNA or gDNA.

Sequencing used immunoSEQ multiplex PCR; TCRdb keeps in-frame clones, though not all of them. The sample has 200,000 to 250,000 clones; 85% to 90% are singletons. The CDR3 spans 14 residues. Germline CDR1 KGHDR, CDR2 SFDVKD. With 4 bases removed from V and 7 bases from J, the gap between germline ends came to 12 bases. The source of this sequence is a man aged 25-40 years with COVID-19, enrolled during active disease. The sequencing sample was made of peripheral blood. The chain couples TRBV24-1 to TRBJ2-2; D is uncertain. Written as DNA, the CDR3 is TGTGCCACCAGTGAGGGCAGCCCCGACGGGGAGCTGTTTTTT. Its protein is CATSEGSPDGELFF.